The rows below give T cell receptor beta chains drawn from one sample of a study of CD8+ T cells in alopecia areata. Data came from immunoSEQ multiplex PCR; TCRdb stores just in-frame clones and leaves some out. The sample has around 160,000 clones; more than 40% are singletons. Material for sequencing was CD4+ T cells sorted from blood. Receptors were obtained from a human donor with alopecia areata. The CDR3 runs from the conserved cysteine through the conserved F or W. A D gene is named only where the DNA matches it firmly. Some rows have no size entry. The others give once, few or many, or a class for an expanded clone.

TRBV7-9	TRBD2	few	TRBJ2-2	CAGTGTRNTGELFF	TGTGCCGGGACCGGGACTAGGAACACCGGGGAGCTGTTTTTT
TRBV7-3	TRBD2	few	TRBJ2-1	CASSSHSGGSYNEQFF	TGTGCCAGCAGCTCACATAGCGGGGGCTCCTACAATGAGCAGTTCTTC
TRBV5-1	TRBD1	-	TRBJ2-7	CASGTAAVSEQYF	TGCGCCAGCGGGACAGCCGCCGTAAGCGAGCAGTACTTC
TRBV28	-	-	TRBJ1-2	CASKQSGANYGYTF	TGTGCCAGCAAACAGTCGGGCGCCAACTATGGCTACACCTTC
TRBV28	-	-	TRBJ1-5	CASSLGLSNQPQHF	TGTGCCAGCAGTTTAGGGCTGAGCAATCAGCCCCAGCATTTT
TRBV29-1	-	few	TRBJ2-3	CSVYPSTDTQYF	TGCAGCGTGTACCCTAGCACAGATACGCAGTATTTT
TRBV19	TRBD1	-	TRBJ1-1	CASSTPPPDRDNTEAFF	TGTGCCAGTAGTACGCCCCCCCCCGACAGGGATAACACTGAAGCTTTCTTT
TRBV19	-	medium-sized	TRBJ2-2	CATKRTVGFVGELFF	TGTGCCACTAAGCGGACAGTTGGTTTTGTCGGGGAGCTGTTTTTT
TRBV9	-	-	TRBJ1-1	CASNLQGNTEAFF	TGTGCCAGCAATCTTCAGGGTAACACTGAAGCTTTCTTT
TRBV7-9	-	few	TRBJ2-7	CASSGGQIYSYEQYF	TGTGCCAGCAGTGGGGGGCAGATCTACTCCTACGAGCAGTACTTC
TRBV7-2	-	-	TRBJ2-7	CASSASYEQYF	TGTGCCAGCAGCGCCTCTTACGAGCAGTACTTC
TRBV28	TRBD2	-	TRBJ2-3	CASSLAGGVSDTQYF	TGTGCCAGCAGCCTAGCGGGAGGGGTATCAGATACGCAGTATTTT
TRBV2	-	-	TRBJ1-4	CASTKDGSVGKLFF	TGTGCCAGCACCAAGGACGGGTCAGTGGGAAAACTGTTTTTT
TRBV6-5	TRBD1	-	TRBJ1-5	CASSRDSTPFLAQHF	TGTGCCAGCAGCCGGGACAGCACCCCTTTTTTGGCCCAGCATTTT
TRBV2	TRBD2	-	TRBJ2-6	CASRELAGNSGANVLTF	TGTGCCAGCAGGGAACTAGCGGGGAACTCTGGGGCCAACGTCCTGACTTTC
TRBV29-1	-	-	TRBJ2-7	CSVDGQGRYEQYF	TGCAGCGTTGACGGGCAGGGGCGATACGAGCAGTACTTC
TRBV28	-	-	TRBJ2-1	CASSFPARLDEQFF	TGTGCCAGCAGTTTCCCAGCCCGGCTGGATGAGCAGTTCTTC
TRBV9	-	few	TRBJ1-3	CASSVAGNTIYF	TGTGCCAGCAGCGTAGCTGGAAACACCATATATTTT
TRBV29-1	TRBD2	few	TRBJ2-1	CSRGTVAGGIQHGDNEQFF	TGCAGCCGCGGGACCGTAGCGGGAGGGATCCAACATGGAGACAATGAGCAGTTCTTC
TRBV7-6	-	once	TRBJ2-5	CASSLGSTRQETQYF	TGTGCCAGCAGCTTAGGATCGACAAGGCAAGAGACCCAGTACTTC
TRBV4-1	TRBD2	-	TRBJ2-7	CASSQDANPGTTFSYEQYF	TGCGCCAGCAGCCAAGATGCGAATCCTGGGACTACCTTCTCCTACGAGCAGTACTTC
TRBV30	-	-	TRBJ1-5	CAWRLQGNQPQHF	TGTGCCTGGAGGCTCCAGGGCAATCAGCCCCAGCATTTT
TRBV7-9	TRBD2	-	TRBJ2-7	CASRIVGRGSTYEQYF	TGTGCCAGCAGGATCGTCGGTCGCGGGAGCACCTACGAGCAGTACTTC